The 8 T cell receptor beta chains below were found in one sample sequenced in a study of blood T cell repertoires in COVID-19. The method was immunoSEQ multiplex PCR; TCRdb's version includes in-frame clones alone and lacks a portion of them. Of approximately 110,000 clones listed, less than 75% are singletons. The sample consisted of peripheral blood. The receptors here all came from a human donor with acute or convalescent COVID-19. The donor label of this sample is uncertain.

The gene calls are TRBV7-2 and TRBJ2-3; no clear D gene. CDR3 size: 14 residues. The germline V gene has CDR1 SGHTA and CDR2 FQGNSA. V lost 3 bases and J lost 0, with 7 bases in between. In DNA, the CDR3 is TGTGCCAGCAGCTTTGGCAGGAGCACAGATACGCAGTATTTT. Translated, it gives CASSFGRSTDTQYF.

The V and J genes are TRBV6-1 and TRBJ1-6, with D possibly matching TRBD1 (5 bases). The CDR3 runs 16 residues. Germline CDR1 and CDR2: MNHNS and SASEGT. V dropped 2 bases and J dropped 3 bases, with 11 bases sitting between them. The CDR3 loop reads CASSEPGFFYNSPLHF. The CDR3 DNA reads as TGTGCCAGCAGTGAACCAGGGTTTTTCTATAATTCACCCCTCCACTTT.

The chain is built from TRBV2 and TRBJ2-6; D uncertain. V was cut by 5 bases and J by 0 bases, with 5 bases left in between. The CDR3 has 14 amino acids. The germline V gene has CDR1 SNHLY and CDR2 FYNNEI. CDR3 loop: CASSTASGANVLTF. CDR3 in DNA: TGTGCCAGCAGTACAGCCTCTGGGGCCAACGTCCTGACTTTC. Based on the CDR3 plus reference TRBV2 and TRBJ2-6, the full variable domain is EPEVTQTPSHQVTQMGQEVILRCVPISNHLYFYWYRQILGQKVEFLVSFYNNEISEKSEIFDDQFSVERPDGSNFTLKIRSTKLEDSAMYFCASSTASGANVLTFGAGSRLTVL.

The chain carries TRBV9 and TRBJ2-3, with D maybe TRBD1 (6 bases). Germline CDR1 reads SGDLS; CDR2 reads YYNGEE. This CDR3 has 13 amino acids. V was clipped by 4 bases and J by 2 bases, with 8 bases between them. The CDR3, as DNA: TGTGCCAGCAGCAAGGGGGACACAGATACGCAGTATTTT. Translating it yields CASSKGDTDTQYF.

This clone has more than one count but fewer than ten. This chain connects TRBV5-8 to TRBJ1-1; the D gene is possibly TRBD1 (5 bases). Trimming shortened V by 2 bases and J by 4 bases, and 18 bases separated the two germline ends. The CDR3 runs 16 residues. Per germline, CDR1 SGHTS and CDR2 YDEGEE. CDR3 sequence (DNA): TGTGCCAGCAGCTTTGGCCCGGGCAGGGTCGGCACTGAAGCTTTCTTT. Its protein is CASSFGPGRVGTEAFF.

V usage is TRBV6-5 and J usage is TRBJ1-5; 7 bases line up with TRBD1. CDR1 is MNHEY, CDR2 SVGAGI, per germline. The V segment lost 4 bases and the J segment 3 bases; nucleotides outside the gene matches: 3. The CDR3 is made up of 14 amino acids. The CDR3 here is CASSSGQINQPQHF. In nucleotides, the CDR3 is TGTGCCAGCAGTTCGGGACAGATCAATCAGCCCCAGCATTTT.

V is TRBV28 and J is TRBJ2-1; the match to TRBD2 covers 13 bases. V was clipped by 7 bases and J by 0 bases; unmatched bases: 3. Germline-derived CDR1 and CDR2 are MDHEN and SYDVKM. This CDR3 spans 16 amino acids. The CDR3 is CASTGLAGASYNEQFF. The CDR3, as DNA: TGTGCCAGCACTGGACTAGCGGGGGCCTCCTACAATGAGCAGTTCTTC.

J is TRBJ2-2 and V is TRBV10-2; 11 bases match TRBD2. Per germline, CDR1 WSHSY and CDR2 SAAADI. There are 13 residues in the CDR3. Trimming cost V 8 bases and J 8 bases; bases outside gene matches: 4. DNA for the CDR3: TGCGCCAGCTTAGCGGGGGGGCCAGGGGAGCTGTTTTTT. Translating gives CASLAGGPGELFF.